The source of this T cell receptor (beta chain) is a study of regulatory T cells in long-lasting Graves disease. Points from the study as a whole: New patients shared some 980 public clonotypes, and persistent patients shared more, with approximately 2,600.

Time point of the sample: newly diagnosed GD, antithyroid drugs for less than 3 months. Generation of the TCR library employed RNA extracted from PBMCs. Trimming took 5 bases from V and 4 from J, leaving 10 bases between them. The CDR3 totals 13 residues. From germline, CDR1 is SEHNR and CDR2 FQNEAQ (reference sequence). On this clonotype: Antigen specificity is unknown.

Construction of the TCR beta libraries employed iRepertoire HTBI primers in conjunction with Arm-PCR of CDR3 regions. As processed by the authors: Across all samples, just over 60 TRBV segments and 14 TRBJ segments were identified. MiXCR, applied by TCRdb to the multiplex PCR reads, yields one record per CDR3 protein. None of the V and J calls come from the authors' own analysis; TCRdb made them. Of roughly 520,000 distinct CDR3 sequences detected, about 11% appear once; the ten largest clones hold roughly 8.2%. The sample was also reused in another study, on T cells in Graves' hyperthyroidism and ophthalmopathy.

This chain connects TRBV7-9 to TRBJ2-3; no firm D call. This TCR derives from a woman aged 25 to 39 with Graves disease. Material: peripheral blood mononuclear cells (PBMCs), obtained at new diagnosis, from a patient treated with antithyroid drugs. The CDR3 DNA reads as TGTGCCAGCAGCCCACTTAGGCCAGATACGCAGTATTTT. It codes for CASSPLRPDTQYF.